Shown below are 3 T cell receptor beta chains from a single sample sequenced in a study of T cell responses to AZD1222 COVID-19 vaccine. Profiling relied on immunoSEQ multiplex PCR, and the TCRdb table lists in-frame clones only, not all of them. The sample comprises about 140,000 clones, roughly 92% of which are singletons, and more than 5% rests with the top ten. The specimen was peripheral blood, collected on day 0 of AZD1222 vaccination. The source of these receptors is an adult in good health.

CDR3 coding DNA: TGCGCCAGCAGCCAAAGTCCTAGGGATGAGCAGTTCTTC. As protein: CASSQSPRDEQFF. V gene TRBV4-1 combines with J gene TRBJ2-1; D gene ambiguous. Trimming took 2 bases from V and 8 from J, leaving 10 bases between them. The CDR3 loop spans 13 amino acids. Germline CDR1 and CDR2: MGHRA and YSYEKL.

V and J are TRBV5-4 and TRBJ2-1, with D possibly matching TRBD2 (6 bases). Between the trimmed V and J ends, which lost 4 bases and 5 bases, there was a span of 19 bases. CDR1 is SGHNT, CDR2 YYREEE, per germline (reference sequence). The CDR3 is 16 residues long. The CDR3 reads CASSPVVRERNNEQFF. The CDR3 DNA reads TGTGCCAGCAGCCCGGTTGTCCGGGAGCGCAACAATGAGCAGTTCTTC.

This clone was detected only once. The rearrangement uses TRBV27 and TRBJ2-3, with 8 bases lining up with TRBD1. V dropped 5 bases and J dropped 3; count of bases not matched to a gene: 4. Germline V gene data show CDR1 as MNHEY and CDR2 as SMNVEV (reference sequence). The CDR3 covers 14 residues. CDR3 nucleotide sequence: TGTGCCAGCAGTAGACAGGGGCGGACAGATACGCAGTATTTT. Translation gives CASSRQGRTDTQYF.